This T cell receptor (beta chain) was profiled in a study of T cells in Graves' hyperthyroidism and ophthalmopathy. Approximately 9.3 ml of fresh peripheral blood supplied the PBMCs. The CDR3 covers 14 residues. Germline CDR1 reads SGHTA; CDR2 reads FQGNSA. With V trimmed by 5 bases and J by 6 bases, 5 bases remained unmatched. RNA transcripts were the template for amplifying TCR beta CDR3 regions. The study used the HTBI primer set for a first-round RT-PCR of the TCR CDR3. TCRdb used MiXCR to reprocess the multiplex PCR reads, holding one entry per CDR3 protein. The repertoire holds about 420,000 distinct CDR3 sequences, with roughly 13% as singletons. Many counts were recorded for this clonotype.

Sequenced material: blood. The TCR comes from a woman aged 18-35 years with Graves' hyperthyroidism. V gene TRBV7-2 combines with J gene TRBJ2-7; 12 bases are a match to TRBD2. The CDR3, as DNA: TGTGCCAGCAGCCCCCTAGCGGGAGGGAGCGAGCAGTACTTC. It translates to CASSPLAGGSEQYF. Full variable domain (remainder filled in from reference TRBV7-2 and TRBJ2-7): GAGVSQSPSNKVTEKGKDVELRCDPISGHTALYWYRQSLGQGLEFLIYFQGNSAPDKSGLPSDRFSAERTGGSVSTLTIQRTQQEDSAVYLCASSPLAGGSEQYFGPGTRLTVT.